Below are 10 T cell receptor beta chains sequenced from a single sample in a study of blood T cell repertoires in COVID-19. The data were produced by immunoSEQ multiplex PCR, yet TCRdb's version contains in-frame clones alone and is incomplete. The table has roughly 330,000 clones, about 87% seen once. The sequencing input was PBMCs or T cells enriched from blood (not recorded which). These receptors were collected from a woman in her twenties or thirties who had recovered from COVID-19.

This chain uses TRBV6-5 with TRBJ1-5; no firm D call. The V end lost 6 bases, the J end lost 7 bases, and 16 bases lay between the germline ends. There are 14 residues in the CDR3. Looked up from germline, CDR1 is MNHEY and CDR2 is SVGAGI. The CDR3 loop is CASSRHLGEQPQHF. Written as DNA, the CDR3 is TGTGCCAGCAGCCGCCACCTGGGAGAACAGCCCCAGCATTTT.

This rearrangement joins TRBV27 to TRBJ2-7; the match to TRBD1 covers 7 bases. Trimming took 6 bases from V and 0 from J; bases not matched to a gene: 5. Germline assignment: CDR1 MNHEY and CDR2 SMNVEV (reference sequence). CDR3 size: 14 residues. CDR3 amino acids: CASRRTGFSYEQYF. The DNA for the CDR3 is TGTGCCAGCAGGAGGACAGGTTTCTCCTACGAGCAGTACTTC.

This CDR3 reads CASSTGAYEQYF. The DNA for the CDR3 is TGCGCCAGCAGTACAGGAGCCTACGAGCAGTACTTC. V gene TRBV10-2 combines with J gene TRBJ2-7, with D tentatively TRBD1 (5 bases). Per the germline V gene, CDR1 is WSHSY and CDR2 is SAAADI. The CDR3 sequence is 12 residues long. Between the trimmed V and J ends, which lost 5 bases and 2 bases, there was a span of 7 bases.

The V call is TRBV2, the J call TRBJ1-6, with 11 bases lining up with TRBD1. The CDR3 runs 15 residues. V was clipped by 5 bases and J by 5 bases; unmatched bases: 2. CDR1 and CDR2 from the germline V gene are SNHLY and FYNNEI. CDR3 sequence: CASSKGQGDNSPLHF. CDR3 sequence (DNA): TGTGCCAGCAGTAAGGGACAGGGGGATAATTCACCCCTCCACTTT.

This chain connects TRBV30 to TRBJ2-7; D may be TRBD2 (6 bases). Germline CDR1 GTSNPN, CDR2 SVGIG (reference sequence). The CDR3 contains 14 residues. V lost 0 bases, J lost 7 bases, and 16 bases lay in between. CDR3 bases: TGTGCCTGGAGTGTTAATAGCCTCAGCGGGGAGCAGTACTTC. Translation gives CAWSVNSLSGEQYF.

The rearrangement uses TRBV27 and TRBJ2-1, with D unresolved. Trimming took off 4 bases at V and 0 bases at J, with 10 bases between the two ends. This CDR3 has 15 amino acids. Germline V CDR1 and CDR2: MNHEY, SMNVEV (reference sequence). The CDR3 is CASSSVRFSYNEQFF. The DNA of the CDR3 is TGTGCCAGCAGTTCCGTCAGGTTCTCCTACAATGAGCAGTTCTTC.

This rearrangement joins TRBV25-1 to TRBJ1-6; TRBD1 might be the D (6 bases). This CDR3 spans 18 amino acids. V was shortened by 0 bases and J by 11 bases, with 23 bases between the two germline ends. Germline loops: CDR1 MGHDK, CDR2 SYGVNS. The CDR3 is CASSEYIFLTGRAPPLHF. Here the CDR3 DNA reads TGTGCCAGCAGTGAATATATTTTCTTGACAGGCCGGGCGCCACCCCTCCACTTT.

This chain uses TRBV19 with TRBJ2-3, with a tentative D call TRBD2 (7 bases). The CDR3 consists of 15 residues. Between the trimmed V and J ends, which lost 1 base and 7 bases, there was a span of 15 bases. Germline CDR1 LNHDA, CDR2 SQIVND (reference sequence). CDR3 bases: TGTGCCAGTAGTATAGTTCACGCGGGGGCAAATACGCAGTATTTT. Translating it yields CASSIVHAGANTQYF.

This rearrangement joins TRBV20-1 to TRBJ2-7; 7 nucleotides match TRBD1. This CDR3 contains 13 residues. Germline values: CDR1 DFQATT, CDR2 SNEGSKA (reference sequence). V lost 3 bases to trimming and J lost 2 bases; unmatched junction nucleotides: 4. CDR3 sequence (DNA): TGCAGTGCTAGTAGACAGGGACCCTACGAGCAGTACTTC. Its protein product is CSASRQGPYEQYF.

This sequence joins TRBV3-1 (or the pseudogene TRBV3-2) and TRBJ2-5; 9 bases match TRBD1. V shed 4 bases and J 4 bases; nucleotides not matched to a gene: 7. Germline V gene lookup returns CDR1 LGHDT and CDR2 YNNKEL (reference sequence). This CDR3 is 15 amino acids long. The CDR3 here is CASSPTGGGGETQYF. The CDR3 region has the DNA TGTGCCAGCAGCCCGACAGGGGGAGGGGGAGAGACCCAGTACTTC.